This T cell receptor (beta chain) was sequenced during a study of kidney transplant recipient with SARS-CoV-2 infection. TCRdb called the reads again in MiXCR, with one record for every CDR3 protein. The sample lists fewer than 250,000 distinct CDR3 sequences, under 30% occurring once. This clonotype occurred once. A much larger clone is a single base away; this may be a read error. This sample comprised a blood sample, obtained at baseline and between days 110 and 120 from a kidney transplant recipient. This TCR was sampled from a young adult male patient who had COVID-19 and was a kidney transplant recipient. The graft donor may have contributed some T cells.

The CDR3, as DNA: TGTGCGACCTCCCGACAGGGCATAAACGAGCAGTACTTC. Translated: CATSRQGINEQYF. The V and J genes are TRBV3-2 and TRBJ2-5; TRBD1, the table's D call, was not compared with the DNA. The DNA matches TRBJ2-7 better at its end, which makes the J call doubtful. TRBV3-2 is marked as a pseudogene. The CDR3 is made up of 13 amino acids.